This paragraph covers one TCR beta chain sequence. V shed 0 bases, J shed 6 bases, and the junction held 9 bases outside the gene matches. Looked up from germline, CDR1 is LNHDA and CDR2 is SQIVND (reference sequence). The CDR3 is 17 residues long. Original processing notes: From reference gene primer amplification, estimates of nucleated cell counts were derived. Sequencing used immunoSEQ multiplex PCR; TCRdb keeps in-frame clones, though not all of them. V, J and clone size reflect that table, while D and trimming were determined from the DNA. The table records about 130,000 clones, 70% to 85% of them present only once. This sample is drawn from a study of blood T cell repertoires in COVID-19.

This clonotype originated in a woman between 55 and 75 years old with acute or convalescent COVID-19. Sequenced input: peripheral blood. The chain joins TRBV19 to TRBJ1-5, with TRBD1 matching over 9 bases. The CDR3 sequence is CASSIDGQGRFGQPQHF. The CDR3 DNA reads TGTGCCAGTAGTATAGATGGACAGGGGAGGTTTGGTCAGCCCCAGCATTTT.